The 22 T cell receptor beta chains below were found in one sample sequenced in a study of cytomegalovirus exposure and HLA in healthy donors. Amplification used 60 Vbeta primers and 13 Jbeta primers. Profiled with immunoSEQ multiplex PCR; TCRdb holds only in-frame clones, not every one. The data hold 300,000 or so clones, with 84% observed a single time. Input material: PBMCs. Receptor source: a woman aged 40 to 55 in good health and CMV-seropositive.

This clone was observed a handful of times. This chain connects TRBV7-3 to TRBJ2-5, with 8 positions matching TRBD2. Germline lookup yields CDR1 SGHTA and CDR2 FQGTGA. Trimming at V came to 5 bases and at J to 5 bases, leaving 10 bases not matched to a gene. This CDR3 contains 15 residues. The CDR3 nucleotides read TGTGCCAGCAGCCCTTCGGGACTAGATTCGGAGACCCAGTACTTC. Translated: CASSPSGLDSETQYF. The whole variable domain, remainder taken from reference TRBV7-3 and TRBJ2-5, is GAGVSQTPSNKVTEKGKYVELRCDPISGHTALYWYRQSLGQGPEFLIYFQGTGAADDSGLPNDRFFAVRPEGSVSTLKIQRTERGDSAVYLCASSPSGLDSETQYFGPGTRLLVL.

The chain combines TRBV7-9 with TRBJ2-7; TRBD1 might be the D (6 bases). Per germline, CDR1 SEHNR and CDR2 FQNEAQ (reference sequence). The CDR3 length is 13 residues. Trimming took off 3 bases at V and 6 bases at J, with 12 bases between the two ends. The CDR3 sequence: CASSFTGMGEQYF. The CDR3 DNA reads TGTGCCAGCAGCTTCACAGGGATGGGCGAGCAGTACTTC.

This chain uses TRBV19 with TRBJ1-5, with D possibly matching TRBD1 (6 bases). V dropped 6 bases and J dropped 7 bases, with 19 bases sitting between them. The CDR3 has 15 residues. Germline CDR1 LNHDA, CDR2 SQIVND (reference sequence). CDR3 amino acids: CASSREAGAGQPQHF. CDR3 bases: TGTGCCAGTAGCCGTGAGGCAGGGGCCGGGCAGCCCCAGCATTTT.

V is TRBV7-2 and J is TRBJ2-2; 8 bases are shared with TRBD2. CDR3 size: 18 residues. The ends lost 5 bases at V and 3 bases at J; junction bases unmatched: 14. Looked up from germline, CDR1 is SGHTA and CDR2 is FQGNSA. The chain's CDR3 is CASSPRPGTSGDTGELFF. In DNA, the CDR3 is TGTGCCAGCAGCCCGCGTCCCGGGACTAGTGGGGACACCGGGGAGCTGTTTTTT.

V gene TRBV10-3 combines with J gene TRBJ2-5, with TRBD2 matching over 10 bases. The CDR3 is 15 amino acids. The V gene's germline CDR1 is ENHRY and CDR2 SYGVKD. V shed 2 bases and J 4 bases; nucleotides not matched to a gene: 4. The CDR3 DNA reads TGTGCCATCAGTGAGGGCCTAGCGGGAGTAGAGACCCAGTACTTC. It is translated as CAISEGLAGVETQYF.

The V gene is TRBV5-7, the J gene TRBJ2-7, with a weak D call TRBD1 (6 bases). TRBV5-7 is marked as an open reading frame, function uncertain. This CDR3 is built from 14 residues. The V and J ends lost 4 bases and 0 bases respectively, with 11 bases between them. Written as DNA, the CDR3 is TGTGCCAGCAGCCCCACAGGGATCTCCTACGAGCAGTACTTC. Its translation: CASSPTGISYEQYF.

This sequence joins TRBV30 and TRBJ1-5; D is perhaps TRBD1 (6 bases). The V and J ends lost 0 bases and 3 bases respectively, with 12 bases between them. CDR1 and CDR2 (germline): GTSNPN, SVGIG (reference sequence). This CDR3 is 15 amino acids long. DNA of the CDR3: TGTGCCTGGAGTGTGGATGGGGGACACAATCAGCCCCAGCATTTT. Translating gives CAWSVDGGHNQPQHF.

This clone was counted a single time. In DNA form, the CDR3 reads TGTGCCAGCAGCCCGAGACTAGCGGGAGACCACGAGCAGTACTTC. Its protein product is CASSPRLAGDHEQYF. This chain links TRBV9 with TRBJ2-5, with 12 bases matching TRBD2. TRBJ2-7 matches the DNA end more closely, so the J call is doubtful. In germline, CDR1 is SGDLS, CDR2 YYNGEE. This CDR3 has 15 residues.

The rearrangement links TRBV9 to TRBJ2-1; 10 bases match TRBD2. CDR1 SGDLS and CDR2 YYNGEE come from the germline V gene. This CDR3 has 18 residues. V lost 0 bases and J lost 4; bases outside the gene matches: 10. The CDR3 protein is CASSVDSRVAGGYNEQFF. The CDR3 DNA reads as TGTGCCAGCAGCGTAGATTCCCGAGTAGCGGGGGGATACAATGAGCAGTTCTTC.

The chain is built from TRBV6-1 and TRBJ1-1; D is possibly TRBD1 (5 bases). The CDR3 totals 15 residues. The V end lost 6 bases, the J end lost 1 base, and 15 bases lay between the germline ends. Looked up from germline, CDR1 is MNHNS and CDR2 is SASEGT. The CDR3 reads CASSEYGGGNTEAFF. DNA of the CDR3: TGTGCCAGCAGCGAATATGGGGGAGGGAACACTGAAGCTTTCTTT.

J is TRBJ1-2 and V is TRBV7-8; D is possibly TRBD1 (5 bases). The germline V gene has CDR1 SGHVS and CDR2 FQNEAQ. Trimming took 0 bases from V and 8 from J, leaving 16 bases between them. The CDR3 totals 15 residues. CDR3 sequence: CASSLANRGTAGYTF. The DNA of the CDR3 is TGTGCCAGCAGCTTAGCAAATCGGGGGACGGCGGGCTACACCTTC.

The J gene is TRBJ1-1, the V gene TRBV10-3; weak D call: TRBD1 (6 bases). The V gene lost 3 bases and the J gene lost 7 bases, with 9 bases spanning the gap. CDR3 length: 12 residues. Per germline, CDR1 ENHRY and CDR2 SYGVKD. Here the CDR3 reads CAISDTGIEAFF. The DNA of the CDR3 is TGTGCCATCAGTGATACAGGGATTGAAGCTTTCTTT.

This rearrangement joins TRBV6-5 to TRBJ1-1; D gene ambiguous. Trimming left V 10 bases short and J 3 bases short, with 21 bases between. The germline gives CDR1 MNHEY, CDR2 SVGAGI. The CDR3 is made up of 15 amino acids. CDR3 in amino acids: CATAMSPRSYTEAFF. In nucleotides, the CDR3 is TGTGCCACCGCGATGAGTCCCCGCTCCTACACTGAAGCTTTCTTT.

V usage is TRBV28 and J usage is TRBJ2-3, with no clear D. The length of the CDR3 is 17 residues. Trimming pared 3 bases from V and 0 bases from J, leaving 16 bases between. CDR1 is MDHEN and CDR2 is SYDVKM in the germline V gene. Written as DNA, the CDR3 is TGTGCCAGCAGTTTCCCCTTGAGTAGAATTAGCACAGATACGCAGTATTTT. Translated: CASSFPLSRISTDTQYF.

J is TRBJ2-5 and V is TRBV11-2; 10 bases are shared with TRBD2. The CDR3 is made up of 15 amino acids. CDR1 SGHAT and CDR2 FQNNGV come from the germline V gene. V trimming: 8 bases; J trimming: 4 bases; junction bases outside the gene matches: 10. Here the CDR3 DNA reads TGTGCCAGCTGTGAGTCACTAGCGGGATTAGAGACCCAGTACTTC. This gives the protein CASCESLAGLETQYF.

The chain recombines TRBV29-1 with TRBJ2-3, with 9 bases fitting TRBD1. CDR1 and CDR2 from the germline V gene are SQVTM and ANQGSEA. V trimming: 8 bases; J trimming: 4 bases; junction bases outside the gene matches: 10. The CDR3 has 14 amino acids. CDR3 bases: TGCAGCCGCAGCCCACAGGGGGCCCCAGATACGCAGTATTTT. Translating it yields CSRSPQGAPDTQYF.

The V gene is TRBV5-6, the J gene TRBJ2-5, with D perhaps matching TRBD2 (6 bases). The CDR3 runs 15 residues. Per the germline V gene, CDR1 is SGHDT and CDR2 is YYEEEE. Trimming removed 6 bases from V and 2 bases from J, with 17 bases in between. This chain's CDR3 is CASTSGQDRQETQYF. The CDR3 bases are TGTGCCAGCACGAGCGGGCAGGATAGACAAGAGACCCAGTACTTC.

The V gene is TRBV30, the J gene TRBJ1-4, with D possibly being TRBD1 (5 bases). Germline CDR1 and CDR2: GTSNPN and SVGIG (reference sequence). Trimming removed 1 base from V and 8 bases from J, with 11 bases in between. The CDR3 length is 13 residues. CDR3 region: CAWSGRAGEKLFF. The CDR3 bases are TGTGCCTGGAGTGGTAGGGCAGGGGAAAAACTGTTTTTT.

The table lists this clone with a count of one. The V call is TRBV15, the J call TRBJ1-2, with a weak D call TRBD1 (6 bases). This CDR3 contains 15 residues. Germline V gives CDR1 LNHNV, CDR2 YYDKDF (reference sequence). V was cut by 0 bases and J by 4 bases, with 12 bases left in between. The CDR3 nucleotides are TGTGCCACCAGCAGAGATTTGGGGGCTGGCTATGGCTACACCTTC. Translating it yields CATSRDLGAGYGYTF.

The chain joins TRBV2 to TRBJ2-2; D ambiguous. Trimming stripped 7 bases from V and 0 bases from J, with 9 bases between. The CDR3 has 14 amino acids. The germline V gene has CDR1 SNHLY and CDR2 FYNNEI. The chain's CDR3 is CASKADTNTGELFF. CDR3 DNA sequence: TGTGCCAGCAAGGCGGATACGAACACCGGGGAGCTGTTTTTT. Supplemented by reference TRBV2 and TRBJ2-2, the full variable domain reads EPEVTQTPSHQVTQMGQEVILRCVPISNHLYFYWYRQILGQKVEFLVSFYNNEISEKSEIFDDQFSVERPDGSNFTLKIRSTKLEDSAMYFCASKADTNTGELFFGEGSRLTVL.

The rearrangement joins TRBV7-2 to TRBJ1-3, with 7 nucleotides matching TRBD1. This CDR3 contains 16 residues. Germline-derived CDR1 and CDR2 are SGHTA and FQGNSA. V shed 1 base, J shed 4 bases, and the junction held 7 bases outside the gene matches. CDR3 nucleotides: TGTGCCAGCAGCTTAGTAAGGGGGCAGGGAGGAAACACCATATATTTT. Translated: CASSLVRGQGGNTIYF.

The CDR3 region has the DNA TGCGCCAGCAGCCAAGATATAGACAGGGCTAACTATGGCTACACCTTC. It translates to CASSQDIDRANYGYTF. The gene calls are TRBV4-1 and TRBJ1-2, with TRBD1 matching over 7 bases. The CDR3 runs 16 residues. The germline gives CDR1 MGHRA, CDR2 YSYEKL. Losses at the gene ends were 0 bases for V and 0 bases for J; bases not matched to a gene: 4.